This T cell receptor beta chain stems from a study of T-cell reconstitution after alpha-beta-depleted transplantation in children. From germline, CDR1 is SGHRS and CDR2 YFSETQ. V was trimmed by 1 base and J by 5 bases, leaving 12 bases between them. This CDR3 is 15 amino acids long. Unique molecular identifiers were used in preparing the TCRbeta library. TCRdb processed the PCR reads anew with MiXCR; each CDR3 protein has one entry. The repertoire includes around 490,000 distinct CDR3 sequences, approximately 10% of them detected once, and 12% to 15% sits in the top ten. There are many counts of this clonotype.

This chain connects TRBV5-1 to TRBJ2-2; either TRBD1 or TRBD2 may fit D (6 bases each). This clonotype was obtained from a female patient between 2 and 15 years old who had a stem cell transplant for aplastic anemia, so the T cells may come from the graft donor. The source was PBMCs, mostly from graft donor cells, collected 180 days after TCRalphabeta/CD19-depleted stem cell transplant. The CDR3 nucleotides are TGCGCCAGCAGCTTGACAGGGAGGTGGACCGGGGAGCTGTTTTTT. As protein: CASSLTGRWTGELFF.